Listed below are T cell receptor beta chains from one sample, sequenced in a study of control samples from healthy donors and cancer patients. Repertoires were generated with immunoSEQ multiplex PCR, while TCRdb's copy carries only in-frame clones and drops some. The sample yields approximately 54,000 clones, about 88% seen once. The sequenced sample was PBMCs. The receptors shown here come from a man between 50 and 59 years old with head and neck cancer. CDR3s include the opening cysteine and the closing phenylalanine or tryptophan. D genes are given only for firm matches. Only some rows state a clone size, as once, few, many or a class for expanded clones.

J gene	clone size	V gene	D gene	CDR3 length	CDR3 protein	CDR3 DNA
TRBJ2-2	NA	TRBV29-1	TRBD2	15	CSVDGLAGNTGELFF	TGCAGCGTTGACGGACTAGCGGGGAACACCGGGGAGCTGTTTTTT
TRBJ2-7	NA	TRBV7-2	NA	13	CASSPETLREQYF	TGTGCCAGCAGCCCGGAGACTCTTCGGGAGCAGTACTTC
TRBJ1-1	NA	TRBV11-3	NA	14	CASSFRGQNTEAFF	TGTGCCAGCAGCTTCCGGGGACAGAACACTGAAGCTTTCTTT
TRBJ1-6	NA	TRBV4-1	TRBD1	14	CASSTGTGVSPLHF	TGCGCCAGCAGCACAGGGACAGGGGTGTCACCCCTCCACTTT
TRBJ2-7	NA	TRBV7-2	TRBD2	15	CASSLGRGGSYEQYF	TGTGCCAGCAGCTTAGGGCGGGGGGGCTCCTACGAGCAGTACTTC
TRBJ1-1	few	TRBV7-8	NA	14	CASSLSGLNTEAFF	TGTGCCAGCAGCTTATCTGGGTTGAACACTGAAGCTTTCTTT
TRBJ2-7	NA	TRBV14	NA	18	CASSQDMTFREREYEQYF	TGTGCCAGCAGCCAAGACATGACATTTCGGGAAAGGGAATACGAGCAGTACTTC
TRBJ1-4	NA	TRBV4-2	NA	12	CASSQEREKLFF	TGTGCCAGCAGCCAAGAGCGCGAAAAACTGTTTTTT
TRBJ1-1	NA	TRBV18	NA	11	CASSPGPEAFF	TGTGCCAGCTCACCCGGACCGGAAGCTTTCTTT
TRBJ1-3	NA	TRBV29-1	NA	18	CSVETRRWGNRSGNTIYF	TGCAGCGTTGAAACGAGGCGGTGGGGCAACCGCTCTGGAAACACCATATATTTT
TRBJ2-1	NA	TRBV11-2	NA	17	CASSSLKPGPNYNEQFF	TGTGCCAGCAGCTCACTAAAACCGGGACCCAACTACAATGAGCAGTTCTTC
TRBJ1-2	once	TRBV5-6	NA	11	CASRGDYGYTF	TGTGCCAGCCGAGGGGACTATGGCTACACCTTC
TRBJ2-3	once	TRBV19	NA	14	CASSTERNTDTQYF	TGTGCCAGTAGTACGGAGAGAAACACAGATACGCAGTATTTT
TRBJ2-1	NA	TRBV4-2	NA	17	CASSPVREGATLNEQFF	TGTGCCAGCAGCCCAGTCCGGGAGGGGGCCACGCTCAATGAGCAGTTCTTC
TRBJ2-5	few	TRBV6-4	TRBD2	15	CASSDEAGAKETQYF	TGTGCCAGCAGTGACGAAGCGGGGGCTAAAGAGACCCAGTACTTC
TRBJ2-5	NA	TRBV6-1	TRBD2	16	CASSDQPGGGQETQYF	TGTGCCAGCAGTGACCAACCGGGAGGGGGGCAAGAGACCCAGTACTTC
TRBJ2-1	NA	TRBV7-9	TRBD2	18	CASSSPLVRTSGADEQFF	TGTGCCAGCAGCTCCCCCCTGGTTAGGACTAGCGGGGCCGATGAGCAGTTCTTC
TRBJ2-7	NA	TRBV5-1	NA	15	CASSLAGQATYEQYF	TGCGCCAGCAGCCTCGCGGGGCAGGCCACCTACGAGCAGTACTTC
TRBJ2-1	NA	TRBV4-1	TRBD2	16	CASSQGLAGGYNEQFF	TGCGCCAGCAGCCAAGGACTAGCGGGAGGCTACAATGAGCAGTTCTTC